This TCR beta chain derives from a study of CD8 T cells in ankylosing spondylitis. Study observations and caveats: Past research had described some motif variants in reactive arthritis synovial fluid and blood. Seemingly distinctive of ankylosing spondylitis blood was a TCR beta motif formed by eight highly homologous variants.

Concerning this clonotype: Its antigen is still unknown.

Construction of TCR beta libraries was performed using quantitative 5'-RACE with molecular barcodes. TCRdb called the 5' RACE reads again in MiXCR, with one record for every CDR3 protein. Of some 270,000 distinct CDR3 sequences listed, more than 25% are singletons. The sequencing input was blood, either unsorted or a sorted T cell fraction (not recorded which). This receptor was identified in a male donor with ankylosing spondylitis or in good health (not recorded which).

The DNA for the CDR3 is TGTGCCAGCAGCGAAACACTAGCGGGGGGCACAGATACGCAGTATTTT. Residues: CASSETLAGGTDTQYF. The V call is TRBV7-2, the J call TRBJ2-3, with TRBD2 matching 11 bases. Losses at the gene ends were 5 bases for V and 1 base for J; bases not matched to a gene: 5. Germline assignment: CDR1 SGHTA and CDR2 FQGNSA. The CDR3 contains 16 residues.